These 20 T cell receptor beta chains were all obtained from the same sample, sequenced in a study of cytomegalovirus exposure and HLA in healthy donors. The PCR was carried out with 60 Vbeta primers and 13 Jbeta primers. Profiling relied on immunoSEQ multiplex PCR, and the TCRdb table lists in-frame clones only, not all of them. The sample comprises some 150,000 clones, almost 85% of which are singletons, and about 3.2% rests with the top ten. Sequencing was performed on PBMCs. The receptors stem from a young man in good health and CMV-seropositive.

This chain joins TRBV10-3 and TRBJ2-7; TRBD2 matches 11 bases. This CDR3 spans 14 amino acids. J gave up 4 bases and V 6 bases, and 5 bases lay outside the gene matches. Germline V lookup: CDR1 ENHRY, CDR2 SYGVKD. The CDR3 is CAISGTSGSYEQYF. The CDR3 DNA sequence: TGTGCCATCAGCGGGACTAGCGGATCGTACGAGCAGTACTTC.

The chain combines TRBV19 with TRBJ1-4; 12 positions agree with TRBD1. J was trimmed by 7 bases and V by 7 bases; bases with no gene match: 4. Germline CDR1 and CDR2: LNHDA and SQIVND (reference sequence). This CDR3 is 14 amino acids long. CDR3 DNA sequence: TGTGCCAGTAACCCGGGACAGGGGGCTGAAAAACTGTTTTTT. Its translation is CASNPGQGAEKLFF.

For this clone: Within the sample, other DNA sequences also encode this same CDR3. The J gene is TRBJ2-7, the V gene TRBV7-9, with D hard to call. The CDR3 loop spans 11 amino acids. The germline gives CDR1 SEHNR, CDR2 FQNEAQ (reference sequence). The V gene lost 1 base and the J gene lost 6 bases, with 4 bases spanning the gap. The CDR3 nucleotides are TGTGCCAGCAGCTTAGGGCTCGAGCAGTACTTC. Its translation: CASSLGLEQYF. Using reference TRBV7-9 and TRBJ2-7 for the parts outside the CDR3, the full variable domain is DTGVSQNPRHKITKRGQNVTFRCDPISEHNRLYWYRQTLGQGPEFLTYFQNEAQLEKSRLLSDRFSAERPKGSFSTLEIQRTEQGDSAMYLCASSLGLEQYFGPGTRLTVT.

This clone was found once. The chain carries TRBV5-1 and TRBJ2-7; D is unclear. This CDR3 is 16 amino acids long. V was clipped by 1 base and J by 6 bases, with 20 bases between them. The germline V gene encodes CDR1 SGHRS and CDR2 YFSETQ. The CDR3 DNA is TGCGCCAGCAGCTTGATATCCGGGTTTAAGACTGCCGAGCAGTACTTC. Its translation: CASSLISGFKTAEQYF.

The CDR3 coding sequence is TGTGCCAGCAGCAAATTCGACTCCGCGGCCAGCCCGTACTTC. It is translated as CASSKFDSAASPYF. V is TRBV21-1 and J is TRBJ2-7; the DNA was not compared with TRBD2, the D call given in the table. TRBV21-1 is reported as a pseudogene. The CDR3 totals 14 residues.

V usage is TRBV6-6 and J usage is TRBJ2-7; tentatively, D is TRBD2 (6 bases). Looked up from germline, CDR1 is MNHNY and CDR2 is SVGAGI (reference sequence). There are 13 residues in the CDR3. The V gene lost 4 bases and the J gene lost 7 bases, with 14 bases spanning the gap. CDR3: CASSSSPAGEQYF. CDR3 coding DNA: TGTGCCAGCAGTTCAAGCCCGGCGGGGGAGCAGTACTTC.

V and J are TRBV5-1 and TRBJ1-1; a weak D match, TRBD1 (6 bases). V was shortened by 3 bases and J by 4 bases, with 16 bases between the two germline ends. This CDR3 has 15 amino acids. Germline V lookup: CDR1 SGHRS, CDR2 YFSETQ. CDR3 bases: TGCGCCAGCAGCTGGGCCTCACAGGGAAGCACTGAAGCTTTCTTT. Its protein is CASSWASQGSTEAFF.

The rearrangement joins TRBV7-9 to TRBJ2-4, with 9 bases that match TRBD1. The germline V gene encodes CDR1 SEHNR and CDR2 FQNEAQ (reference sequence). Trimming removed 8 bases from V and 8 bases from J; junction bases left unmatched: 13. The CDR3 loop spans 15 amino acids. CDR3 sequence (DNA): TGTGCCAGCTCTACCGGGACAGGGTACACGCACATTCAGTACTTC. Protein: CASSTGTGYTHIQYF.

The chain employs TRBV5-1 and TRBJ2-5; 7 bases line up with TRBD1. CDR3 length equals 17 residues. The germline CDR1 and CDR2 sequences are SGHRS and YFSETQ. V was pared by 4 bases and J by 1 base, with 13 bases of the junction left unmatched. CDR3 in amino acids: CASSLDWDRVTQETQYF. The DNA of the CDR3 is TGCGCCAGCAGCCTGGATTGGGACAGAGTTACCCAAGAGACCCAGTACTTC.

The V gene is TRBV4-1, the J gene TRBJ2-7, with D possibly matching TRBD1 (6 bases). In germline, CDR1 is MGHRA, CDR2 YSYEKL. This CDR3 is 14 amino acids long. Trimming left V 2 bases short and J 3 bases short, with 11 bases between. The CDR3 loop is CASSQIKGGYEQYF. As DNA, the CDR3 is TGCGCCAGCAGCCAAATAAAAGGGGGCTACGAGCAGTACTTC.

This clone was recorded once. The chain is built from TRBV4-1 and TRBJ2-2; possibly TRBD2 for D (6 bases). The CDR3 has 20 residues. Trimming stripped 0 bases from V and 3 bases from J, with 23 bases between. The germline V gene has CDR1 MGHRA and CDR2 YSYEKL. CDR3 DNA sequence: TGCGCCAGCAGCCAAGATACGGCCCACGGGGGATTGAGCGACACCGGGGAGCTGTTTTTT. Protein: CASSQDTAHGGLSDTGELFF.

The chain is built from TRBV6-5 and TRBJ1-3; TRBD1 matches at 7 bases. Germline V gene data show CDR1 as MNHEY and CDR2 as SVGAGI. CDR3 length equals 12 residues. Germline trimming cut 10 bases from V and 4 bases from J; bases unmatched to any gene: 4. CDR3 sequence reads: CATQDRGNTIYF. CDR3 in DNA: TGTGCCACCCAGGACAGGGGAAACACCATATATTTT.

The chain employs TRBV5-1 and TRBJ2-5; the D is unclear. With 5 bases removed from V and 3 bases from J, the gap between germline ends came to 8 bases. This CDR3 has 12 amino acids. The germline CDR1 and CDR2 sequences are SGHRS and YFSETQ. The chain's CDR3 is CASRLHEETQYF. In nucleotides, the CDR3 is TGCGCCAGCAGACTACACGAAGAGACCCAGTACTTC.

The sample holds a few counts of this clone. The chain recombines TRBV6-5 with TRBJ2-1; D is unresolved. Germline V gene data show CDR1 as MNHEY and CDR2 as SVGAGI. Deletions cut 2 bases from V and 5 bases from J, with 16 bases between. The CDR3 is made up of 16 amino acids. DNA for the CDR3: TGTGCCAGCAGTTACAACTTCGACTCCAGAGACAATGAGCAGTTCTTC. It yields the protein CASSYNFDSRDNEQFF.

With regard to this clone: An end of the junction differs from the germline gene, which may be a read error. The V gene is TRBV6-1, the J gene TRBJ2-7, with 7 bases lining up with TRBD1. Germline V gives CDR1 MNHNS, CDR2 SASEGT. The CDR3 is made up of 11 amino acids. The CDR3 nucleotides read TGTGCCAGCAGTACCCGGGACAGTCCCAACTTC. Translation: CASSTRDSPNF.

The CDR3 DNA is TGTGCCAGCAGTTTTTCTAGCGGGAGTCCCCACGAGCAGTACTTC. As protein: CASSFSSGSPHEQYF. The chain joins TRBV28 to TRBJ2-7, with 10 bases that match TRBD2. Per the germline V gene, CDR1 is MDHEN and CDR2 is SYDVKM. The length of the CDR3 is 15 residues. Trimming cost V 3 bases and J 5 bases; bases outside gene matches: 7.

This CDR3 reads CASRGTGGSNGYTF. CDR3 nucleotides: TGTGCCAGCAGAGGGACAGGGGGCAGCAATGGCTACACCTTC. The rearrangement links TRBV2 to TRBJ1-2, with 12 bases aligning to TRBD1. This CDR3 has 14 residues. After removal of 6 bases from V and 6 bases from J, the junction contained 5 bases not matched to a gene. Germline-derived CDR1 and CDR2 are SNHLY and FYNNEI.

V usage is TRBV7-6 and J usage is TRBJ1-3; no firm D call. Trimming cost V 0 bases and J 0 bases, with 9 bases left between them. Per the germline V gene, CDR1 is SGHVS and CDR2 is FNYEAQ. The CDR3 covers 16 residues. CDR3 bases: TGTGCCAGCAGCTTAGCGGGTGGGAGCTCTGGAAACACCATATATTTT. Translated: CASSLAGGSSGNTIYF. The full variable domain, rest sourced from reference TRBV7-6 and TRBJ1-3, is GAGVSQSPRYKVTKRGQDVALRCDPISGHVSLYWYRQALGQGPEFLTYFNYEAQQDKSGLPNDRFSAERPEGSISTLTIQRTEQRDSAMYRCASSLAGGSSGNTIYFGEGSWLTVV.

V gene TRBV5-6 combines with J gene TRBJ1-3; 8 nucleotides agree with TRBD1. Germline assignment: CDR1 SGHDT and CDR2 YYEEEE. The J segment lost 1 base and the V segment lost 4 bases, leaving 4 bases of the junction unmatched. The CDR3 length is 15 residues. Written as DNA, the CDR3 is TGTGCCAGCAGCCCTGGGACAGGTTCTGGAAACACCATATATTTT. It codes for CASSPGTGSGNTIYF.

This clone was detected a few times. Other DNA sequences in the sample encode the same CDR3. The chain has TRBV10-3 and TRBJ1-5; D not resolved. Trimming pared 0 bases from V and 4 bases from J, leaving 7 bases between. Germline CDR1 is ENHRY and CDR2 is SYGVKD. The CDR3 consists of 14 residues. The DNA for the CDR3 is TGTGCCATCAGTGAGTCGGGAGGGAATCAGCCCCAGCATTTT. Amino acids: CAISESGGNQPQHF.